The sequence of this TCR beta chain was determined in a study of blood T cell repertoires in COVID-19. Turning to the study itself: The origin of the acute and convalescent COVID-19 samples was the United States, Italy and Spain. The cDNA or gDNA used as material had been derived from T cells, B-cell-depleted T cells, or PBMCs.

The trim removed 5 bases at V and 4 bases at J, leaving 4 bases unmatched. The CDR3 consists of 14 residues. The germline V gene has CDR1 MNHEY and CDR2 SMNVEV (reference sequence). In the source study's methods: Reference gene primers were amplified, and this amplification served to estimate nucleated cell counts. The repertoire was sequenced with immunoSEQ multiplex PCR; TCRdb's copy has only in-frame clones and lacks some. V, J and clone size derive from that table, while D and trimming were established from the DNA sequence. The sample records roughly 57,000 clones, roughly 90% being singletons. Specimen: peripheral blood. The chain links TRBV27 to TRBJ1-5; 8 positions match TRBD1. The TCR originated in a human donor in a cohort sampled during active COVID-19. The CDR3 nucleotides read TGTGCCAGCAGTCACAGACAGGGGAATCAGCCCCAGCATTTT. The encoded protein is CASSHRQGNQPQHF.